The clone carrying this TCR beta chain has a handful of counts. Its antigen is currently unknown. The data belong to a study of T-cell memory formation after mild COVID-19. Study-wide findings and caveats: Of the contracting clones, CD4+ ones lay mainly in CM and EM, and CD8+ ones in EMRA.

Using its own MiXCR run on the 5' RACE reads, TCRdb lists one record per CDR3 protein. This table holds hundreds of thousands of distinct CDR3 sequences, roughly 21% found once. V was clipped by 0 bases and J by 7 bases; unmatched bases: 3. Germline V gene sequence: CDR1 LGHNA, CDR2 YSLEER. The length of the CDR3 is 15 residues. J is TRBJ1-6 and V is TRBV4-3, with 7 bases fitting TRBD1. The TCR sequence derives from a man aged 18 to 35 who had mild COVID-19 (a few samples of this study predate the infection). Cell type and time point are not known. Sequenced sample: PBMCs or a T cell subset sorted from them (not recorded which). CDR3 nucleotides: TGCGCCAGCAGCCAAGATGGGACAGTGAATTCACCCCTCCACTTT. Protein product: CASSQDGTVNSPLHF.